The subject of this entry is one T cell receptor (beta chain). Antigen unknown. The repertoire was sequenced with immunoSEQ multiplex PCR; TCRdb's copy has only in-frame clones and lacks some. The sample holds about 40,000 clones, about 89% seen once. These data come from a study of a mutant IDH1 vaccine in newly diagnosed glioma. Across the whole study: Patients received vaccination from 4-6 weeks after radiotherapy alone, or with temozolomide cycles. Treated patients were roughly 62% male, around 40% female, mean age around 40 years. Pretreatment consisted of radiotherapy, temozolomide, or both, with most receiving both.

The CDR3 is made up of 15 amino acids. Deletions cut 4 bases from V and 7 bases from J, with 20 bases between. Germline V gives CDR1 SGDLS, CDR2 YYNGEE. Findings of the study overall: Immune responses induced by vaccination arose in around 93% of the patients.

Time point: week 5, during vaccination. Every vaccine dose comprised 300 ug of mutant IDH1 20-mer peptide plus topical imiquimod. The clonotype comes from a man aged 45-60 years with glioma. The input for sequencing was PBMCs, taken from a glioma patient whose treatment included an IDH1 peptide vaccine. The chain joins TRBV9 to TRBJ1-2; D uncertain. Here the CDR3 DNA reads TGTGCCAGCAGCCGAGTTGGGTCTTCGGCGGCTGGCTACACCTTC. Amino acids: CASSRVGSSAAGYTF.